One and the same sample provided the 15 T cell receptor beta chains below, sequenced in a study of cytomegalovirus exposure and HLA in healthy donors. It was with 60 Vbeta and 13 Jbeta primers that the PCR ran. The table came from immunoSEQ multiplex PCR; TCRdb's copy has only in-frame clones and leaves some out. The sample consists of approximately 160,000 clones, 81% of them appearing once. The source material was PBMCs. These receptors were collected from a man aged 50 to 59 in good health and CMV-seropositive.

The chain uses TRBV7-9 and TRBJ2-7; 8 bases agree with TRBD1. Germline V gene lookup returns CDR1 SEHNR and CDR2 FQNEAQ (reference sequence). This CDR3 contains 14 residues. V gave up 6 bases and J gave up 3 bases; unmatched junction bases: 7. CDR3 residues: CASRGDRLDYEQYF. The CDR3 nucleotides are TGTGCCAGCAGGGGGGACAGGCTAGACTACGAGCAGTACTTC.

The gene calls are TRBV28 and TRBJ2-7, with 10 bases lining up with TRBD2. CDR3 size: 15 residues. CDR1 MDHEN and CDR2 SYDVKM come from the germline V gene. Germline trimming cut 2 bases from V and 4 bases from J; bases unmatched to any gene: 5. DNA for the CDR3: TGTGCCAGCAGTTTAGCGGCTAGCGGGAGTTACGAGCAGTACTTC. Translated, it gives CASSLAASGSYEQYF.

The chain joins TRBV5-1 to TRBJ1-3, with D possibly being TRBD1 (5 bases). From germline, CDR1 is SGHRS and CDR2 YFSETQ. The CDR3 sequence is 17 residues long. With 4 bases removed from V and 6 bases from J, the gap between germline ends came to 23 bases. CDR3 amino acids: CASSLGPARRGVNTIYF. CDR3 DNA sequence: TGCGCCAGCAGCCTCGGGCCCGCTAGGAGGGGTGTAAACACCATATATTTT.

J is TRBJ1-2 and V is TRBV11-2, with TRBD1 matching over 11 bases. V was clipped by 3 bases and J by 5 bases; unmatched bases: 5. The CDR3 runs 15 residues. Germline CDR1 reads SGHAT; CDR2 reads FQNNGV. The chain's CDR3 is CASSFWDRGVYGYTF. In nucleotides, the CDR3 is TGTGCCAGCAGCTTCTGGGACAGGGGGGTGTATGGCTACACCTTC.

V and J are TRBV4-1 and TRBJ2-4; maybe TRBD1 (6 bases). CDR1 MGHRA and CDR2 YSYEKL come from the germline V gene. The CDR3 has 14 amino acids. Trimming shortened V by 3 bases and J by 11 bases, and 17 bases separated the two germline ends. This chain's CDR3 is CASSQDDTGNVQYF. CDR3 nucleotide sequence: TGCGCCAGCAGCCAGGATGATACAGGGAATGTTCAGTACTTC.

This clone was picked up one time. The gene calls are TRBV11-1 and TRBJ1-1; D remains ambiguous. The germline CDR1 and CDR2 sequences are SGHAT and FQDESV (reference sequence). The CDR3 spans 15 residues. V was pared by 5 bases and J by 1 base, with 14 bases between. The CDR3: CASSRRREENTEAFF. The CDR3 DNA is TGTGCCAGCAGCCGCCGGAGGGAGGAGAACACTGAAGCTTTCTTT.

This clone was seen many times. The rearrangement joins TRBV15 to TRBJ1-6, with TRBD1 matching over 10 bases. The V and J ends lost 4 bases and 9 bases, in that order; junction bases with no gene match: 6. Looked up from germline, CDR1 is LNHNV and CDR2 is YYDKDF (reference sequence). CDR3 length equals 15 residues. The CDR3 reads CATSILTGGTSPLHF. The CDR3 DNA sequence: TGTGCCACCAGCATACTGACAGGGGGCACTTCACCCCTCCACTTT.

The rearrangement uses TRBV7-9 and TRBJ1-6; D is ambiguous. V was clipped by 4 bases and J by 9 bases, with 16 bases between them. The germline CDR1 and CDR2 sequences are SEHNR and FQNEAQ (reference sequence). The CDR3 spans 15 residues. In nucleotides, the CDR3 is TGTGCCAGCAGCTCCTCCGTGGGCTTTCTTTCACCCCTCCACTTT. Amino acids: CASSSSVGFLSPLHF.

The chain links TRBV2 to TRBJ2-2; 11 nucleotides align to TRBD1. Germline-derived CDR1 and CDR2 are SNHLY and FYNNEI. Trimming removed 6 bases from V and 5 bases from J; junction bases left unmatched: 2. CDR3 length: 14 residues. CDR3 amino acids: CASRDRGRTGELFF. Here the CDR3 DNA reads TGTGCCAGCAGGGACAGGGGGCGAACCGGGGAGCTGTTTTTT.

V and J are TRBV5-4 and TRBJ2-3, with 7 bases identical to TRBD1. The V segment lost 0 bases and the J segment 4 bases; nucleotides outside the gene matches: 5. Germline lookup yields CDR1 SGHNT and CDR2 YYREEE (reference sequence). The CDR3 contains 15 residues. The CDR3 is CASSLVQGFADTQYF. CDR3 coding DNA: TGTGCCAGCAGCTTGGTACAGGGGTTCGCAGATACGCAGTATTTT.

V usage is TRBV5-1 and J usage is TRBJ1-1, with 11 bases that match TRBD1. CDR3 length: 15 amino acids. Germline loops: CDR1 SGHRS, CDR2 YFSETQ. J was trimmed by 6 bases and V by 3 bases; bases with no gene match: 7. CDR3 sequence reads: CASSWAGTGGSEAFF. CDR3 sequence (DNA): TGCGCCAGCAGCTGGGCCGGGACAGGGGGTTCTGAAGCTTTCTTT.

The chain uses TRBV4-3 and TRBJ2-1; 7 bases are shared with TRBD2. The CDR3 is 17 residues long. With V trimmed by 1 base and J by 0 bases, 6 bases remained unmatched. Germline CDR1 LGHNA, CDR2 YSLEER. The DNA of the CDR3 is TGCGCCAGCAGCCAAGCACATAGCGGGCGCTCCTACAATGAGCAGTTCTTC. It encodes CASSQAHSGRSYNEQFF.

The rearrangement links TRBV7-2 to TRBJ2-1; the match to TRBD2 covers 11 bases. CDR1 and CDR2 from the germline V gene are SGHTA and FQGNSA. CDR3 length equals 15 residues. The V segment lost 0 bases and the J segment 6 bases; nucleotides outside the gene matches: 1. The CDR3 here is CASSLASGRANEQFF. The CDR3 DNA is TGTGCCAGCAGCTTAGCTAGCGGGAGGGCCAATGAGCAGTTCTTC.

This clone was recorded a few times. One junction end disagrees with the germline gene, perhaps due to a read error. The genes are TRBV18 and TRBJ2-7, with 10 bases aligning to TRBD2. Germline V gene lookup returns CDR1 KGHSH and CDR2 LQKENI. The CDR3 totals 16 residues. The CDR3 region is CASSPPGLAGAREQYF. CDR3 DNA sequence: TGTGCCAGCTCTCCACCCGGGCTAGCGGGGGCCCGGGAGCAGTACTTC.

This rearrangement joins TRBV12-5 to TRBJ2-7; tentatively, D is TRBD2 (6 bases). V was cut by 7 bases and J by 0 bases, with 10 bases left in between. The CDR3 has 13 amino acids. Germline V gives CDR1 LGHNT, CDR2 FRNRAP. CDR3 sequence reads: CASAMEGSYEQYF. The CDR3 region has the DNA TGTGCTAGTGCCATGGAGGGCTCCTACGAGCAGTACTTC.